These 23 T cell receptor beta chains originate from one sample sequenced in a study of blood T cell repertoires in COVID-19 (TCRdb year 2020). The method behind the library was the immunoSEQ multiplex PCR assay. Not all clones reach the TCRdb copy of this immuneACCESS table, which keeps in-frame sequences only. Checked studies attribute under half of the gap to unresolved V genes and leave the rest unexplained. This sample holds roughly 440,000 clones; 70% to 90% were observed only once. The ten largest clones add up to approximately 12% of the sample. Sequencing was performed on peripheral blood. These receptors all come from a woman in her fifties or sixties with COVID-19, enrolled during active disease.

The chain links TRBV7-9 to TRBJ1-5; 7 positions agree with TRBD1. V shed 7 bases, J shed 1 base, and the junction held 10 bases outside the gene matches. This CDR3 comprises 16 residues. Germline CDR1 and CDR2: SEHNR and FQNEAQ (reference sequence). Here the CDR3 reads CASTPRGRLSNQPQHF. Here the CDR3 DNA reads TGTGCCAGCACCCCGAGGGGGCGCTTGAGCAATCAGCCCCAGCATTTT.

The rearrangement joins TRBV28 to TRBJ1-2, with D maybe TRBD1 (5 bases). Germline values: CDR1 MDHEN, CDR2 SYDVKM. V was pared by 10 bases and J by 0 bases, with 12 bases between. CDR3 length equals 13 residues. CDR3 amino acids: CATRLTANYGYTF. CDR3 DNA sequence: TGTGCCACCCGGCTGACAGCTAACTATGGCTACACCTTC.

The CDR3 coding sequence is TGTGCCAGCGTAGGGGATCGGACTGAAGCTTTCTTT. Protein: CASVGDRTEAFF. The genes are TRBV28 and TRBJ1-1, with D perhaps TRBD1 (5 bases). The germline V gene encodes CDR1 MDHEN and CDR2 SYDVKM. The CDR3 has 12 amino acids. Trimming pared 8 bases from V and 5 bases from J, leaving 12 bases between.

The sample holds a few counts of this clone. The chain links TRBV16 to TRBJ2-3; possibly TRBD1 for D (5 bases). This CDR3 has 18 amino acids. V lost 0 bases to trimming and J lost 2 bases, with 18 bases between them. Germline V gene sequence: CDR1 KGHSY, CDR2 FQNENV. CDR3 amino acids: CASSQSVRQKLITDTQYF. The CDR3 DNA reads TGTGCCAGCAGCCAATCGGTCCGACAGAAGTTGATCACAGATACGCAGTATTTT.

The genes are TRBV5-6 and TRBJ1-2; no clear D. The CDR3 spans 13 residues. The germline V and J ends were trimmed by 4 bases and 4 bases, with 11 bases remaining between them. CDR1 and CDR2 (germline): SGHDT, YYEEEE. The CDR3 spells CASSRERGYGYTF. The CDR3 region has the DNA TGTGCCAGCAGCAGAGAGCGTGGCTATGGCTACACCTTC.

V usage is TRBV24-1 and J usage is TRBJ2-3; 9 nucleotides align to TRBD1. Germline V gives CDR1 KGHDR, CDR2 SFDVKD. This CDR3 spans 20 amino acids. With 0 bases clipped from V and 4 bases from J, the junction kept 16 bases outside the gene matches. As DNA, the CDR3 is TGTGCCACCAGTGATTTGAACCCGGGACAGGGTGTACTTTATTCAGATACGCAGTATTTT. Its protein product is CATSDLNPGQGVLYSDTQYF.

The chain combines TRBV30 with TRBJ1-2, with a tentative D call TRBD1 (5 bases). The germline V gene has CDR1 GTSNPN and CDR2 SVGIG (reference sequence). The CDR3 has 12 residues. V was pared by 4 bases and J by 4 bases, with 10 bases between. For the CDR3, the DNA is TGTGCCTGGACAAAGGGGATCTATGGCTACACCTTC. Protein: CAWTKGIYGYTF.

The chain recombines TRBV3-1 (or the pseudogene TRBV3-2) with TRBJ1-1; perhaps TRBD1 as D (5 bases). The CDR3 is made up of 14 amino acids. V gave up 4 bases and J gave up 1 base, with 10 bases separating them. Germline CDR1 reads LGHDT; CDR2 reads YNNKEL (reference sequence). This CDR3 reads CASSPGTENTEAFF. The DNA for the CDR3 is TGTGCCAGCAGCCCCGGGACTGAGAACACTGAAGCTTTCTTT.

The chain carries TRBV20-1 and TRBJ1-2; 8 nucleotides match TRBD1. This CDR3 contains 11 residues. With V trimmed by 7 bases and J by 8 bases, 6 bases remained unmatched. Germline CDR1 DFQATT, CDR2 SNEGSKA (reference sequence). The CDR3 spells CSGGQGGGYTF. Here the CDR3 DNA reads TGCAGTGGAGGACAGGGAGGCGGCTACACCTTC.

The chain combines TRBV5-1 with TRBJ1-2, with 8 bases matching TRBD1. CDR1 and CDR2 (germline): SGHRS, YFSETQ. The CDR3 consists of 15 residues. Trimming cost V 0 bases and J 4 bases; bases outside gene matches: 5. The CDR3 DNA follows: TGCGCCAGCAGCTTGGAATCAGGGGGCGGCTATGGCTACACCTTC. It is translated as CASSLESGGGYGYTF.

The gene calls are TRBV5-1 and TRBJ2-7; 7 positions agree with TRBD1. Germline values: CDR1 SGHRS, CDR2 YFSETQ. CDR3 length: 16 amino acids. V shed 0 bases, J shed 2 bases, and the junction held 8 bases outside the gene matches. The CDR3 DNA sequence: TGCGCCAGCAGCTTGGAAGGGGGCGTTGGCACCTACGAGCAGTACTTC. Its protein is CASSLEGGVGTYEQYF.

This chain joins TRBV12-2 and TRBJ1-6. TRBV12-2 is recorded as a pseudogene. The CDR3 is 18 amino acids. This CDR3 reads CASRFRGLRGSYNSPLHF. Written as DNA, the CDR3 is TGTGCAAGTCGCTTTAGGGGACTCCGCGGCTCCTATAATTCACCCCTCCACTTT.

V gene TRBV4-2 combines with J gene TRBJ2-3; D is ambiguous. Germline V gene lookup returns CDR1 LGHNA and CDR2 YNFKEQ. This CDR3 contains 12 residues. V dropped 4 bases and J dropped 9 bases, with 11 bases sitting between them. For the CDR3, the DNA is TGTGCCAGCAGCCCCCCAGGTGACACGCAGTATTTT. Translated: CASSPPGDTQYF.

This chain uses TRBV19 with TRBJ1-2; D is unclear. This CDR3 has 13 residues. V was cut by 3 bases and J by 4 bases, with 9 bases left in between. CDR1 LNHDA and CDR2 SQIVND come from the germline V gene (reference sequence). The DNA for the CDR3 is TGTGCCAGTAGTATTAGGCGGTCCTATGGCTACACCTTC. This translates into CASSIRRSYGYTF.

The rearrangement uses TRBV12-5 and TRBJ1-6; TRBD1 matches 10 bases. Germline CDR1 reads LGHNT; CDR2 reads FRNRAP. This CDR3 region has 15 residues. Trimming removed 3 bases from V and 10 bases from J; junction bases left unmatched: 6. The CDR3 DNA reads as TGTGCTAGTGGTTTCTCCGGGACAGGGGACTCACCCCTCCACTTT. Its translation: CASGFSGTGDSPLHF.

The rearrangement joins TRBV6-5 to TRBJ2-7, with D tentatively TRBD2 (6 bases). V lost 2 bases and J 3 bases, leaving 8 bases between the germline ends. The CDR3 sequence is 13 residues long. Germline V lookup: CDR1 MNHEY, CDR2 SVGAGI. The CDR3 loop is CASSYGGIYEQYF. The CDR3 DNA reads TGTGCCAGCAGTTACGGCGGGATCTACGAGCAGTACTTC.

The sample holds a few counts of this clone. The chain is built from TRBV2 and TRBJ2-3; 7 bases fit TRBD2. The CDR3 covers 15 residues. The V and J ends lost 5 bases and 1 base, in that order; junction bases with no gene match: 6. Looked up from germline, CDR1 is SNHLY and CDR2 is FYNNEI. The CDR3 bases are TGTGCCAGCAGTCTTCAGCGGGGCCGCACAGATACGCAGTATTTT. This sequence encodes CASSLQRGRTDTQYF.

The chain couples TRBV3-1 (or the pseudogene TRBV3-2) to TRBJ2-1; the match to TRBD2 covers 12 bases. The CDR3 spans 17 residues. Germline lookup yields CDR1 LGHDT and CDR2 YNNKEL (reference sequence). V shed 10 bases, J shed 8 bases, and the junction held 18 bases outside the gene matches. This chain's CDR3 is CATEGLAGGPKVHEQFF. The DNA of the CDR3 is TGTGCCACCGAGGGGCTAGCGGGGGGGCCAAAGGTCCATGAGCAGTTCTTC.

This clone was recorded only once. The chain joins TRBV3-1 (or the pseudogene TRBV3-2) to TRBJ1-1; 8 bases are shared with TRBD1. The CDR3 spans 13 residues. The V segment lost 2 bases and the J segment 6 bases; nucleotides outside the gene matches: 2. Germline CDR1 and CDR2: LGHDT and YNNKEL (reference sequence). CDR3 amino acids: CASSQQGAAEAFF. DNA for the CDR3: TGTGCCAGCAGCCAACAGGGGGCGGCTGAAGCTTTCTTT.

The J gene is TRBJ1-1, the V gene TRBV10-2; a possible D gene is TRBD1 (5 bases). V was cut by 5 bases and J by 1 base, with 8 bases left in between. The CDR3 has 13 residues. Germline V gene sequence: CDR1 WSHSY, CDR2 SAAADI. The CDR3 spells CASSRQGNTEAFF. CDR3 sequence (DNA): TGCGCCAGCAGTAGGCAGGGGAACACTGAAGCTTTCTTT.

The chain couples TRBV7-8 to TRBJ1-2, with D maybe TRBD1 (5 bases). The CDR3 has 17 residues. V was pared by 0 bases and J by 0 bases, with 14 bases between. Per germline, CDR1 SGHVS and CDR2 FQNEAQ. CDR3 sequence reads: CASSLAGGWNPNYGYTF. The CDR3 nucleotides read TGTGCCAGCAGCTTAGCGGGGGGTTGGAATCCTAACTATGGCTACACCTTC.

The V gene is TRBV5-1, the J gene TRBJ2-7, with D perhaps matching TRBD1 (6 bases). CDR3 size: 14 residues. Trimming shortened V by 1 base and J by 1 base, and 9 bases separated the two germline ends. Germline CDR1 SGHRS, CDR2 YFSETQ. This CDR3 is CASSLQQGSYEQYF. CDR3 DNA sequence: TGCGCCAGCAGCTTGCAACAGGGTTCCTACGAGCAGTACTTC.

This clone appeared once. The chain employs TRBV19 and TRBJ1-1, with 8 nucleotides matching TRBD1. This CDR3 has 13 amino acids. V gave up 6 bases and J gave up 0 bases; unmatched junction bases: 0. The germline gives CDR1 LNHDA, CDR2 SQIVND (reference sequence). CDR3: CASSRGLNTEAFF. The CDR3 DNA sequence: TGTGCCAGTAGCAGGGGGCTGAACACTGAAGCTTTCTTT.